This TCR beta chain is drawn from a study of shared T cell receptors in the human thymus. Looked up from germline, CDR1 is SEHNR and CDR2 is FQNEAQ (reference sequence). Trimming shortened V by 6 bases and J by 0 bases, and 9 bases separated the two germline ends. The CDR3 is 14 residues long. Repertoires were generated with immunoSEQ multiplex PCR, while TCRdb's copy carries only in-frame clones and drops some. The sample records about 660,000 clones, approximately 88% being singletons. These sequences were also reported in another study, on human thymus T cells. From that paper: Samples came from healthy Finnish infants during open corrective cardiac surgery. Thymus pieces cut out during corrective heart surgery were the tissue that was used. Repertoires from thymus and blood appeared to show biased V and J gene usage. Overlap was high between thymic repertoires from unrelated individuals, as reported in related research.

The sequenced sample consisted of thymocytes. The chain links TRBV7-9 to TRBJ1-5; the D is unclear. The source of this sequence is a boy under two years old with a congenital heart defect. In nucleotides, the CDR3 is TGTGCCAGCAGTCCTATATATAGCAATCAGCCCCAGCATTTT. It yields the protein CASSPIYSNQPQHF.